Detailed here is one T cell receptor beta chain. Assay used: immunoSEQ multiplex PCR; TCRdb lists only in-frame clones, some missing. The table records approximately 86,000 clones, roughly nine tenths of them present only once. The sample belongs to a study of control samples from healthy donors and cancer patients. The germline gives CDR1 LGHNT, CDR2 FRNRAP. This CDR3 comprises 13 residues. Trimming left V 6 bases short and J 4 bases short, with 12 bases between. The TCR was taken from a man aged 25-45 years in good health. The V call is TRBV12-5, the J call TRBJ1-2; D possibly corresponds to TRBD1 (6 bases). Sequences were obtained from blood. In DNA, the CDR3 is TGTGCTAGTGGGAACCGACAGGCCTATGGCTACACCTTC. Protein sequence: CASGNRQAYGYTF.